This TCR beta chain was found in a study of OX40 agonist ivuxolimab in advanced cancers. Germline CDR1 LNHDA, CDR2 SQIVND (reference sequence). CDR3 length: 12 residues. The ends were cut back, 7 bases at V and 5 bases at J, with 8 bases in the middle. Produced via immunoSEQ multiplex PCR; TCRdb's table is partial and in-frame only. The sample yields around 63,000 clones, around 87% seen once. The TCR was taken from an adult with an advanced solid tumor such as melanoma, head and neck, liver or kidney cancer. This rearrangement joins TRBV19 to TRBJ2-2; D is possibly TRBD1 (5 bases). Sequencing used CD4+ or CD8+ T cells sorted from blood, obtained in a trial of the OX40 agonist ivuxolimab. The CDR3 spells CASKRGTGELFF. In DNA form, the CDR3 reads TGTGCCAGTAAAAGGGGAACCGGGGAGCTGTTTTTT.